The rows below give T cell receptor beta chains drawn from one sample of a study of cytomegalovirus exposure and HLA in healthy donors. Clones were sequenced by immunoSEQ multiplex PCR, and TCRdb holds only the in-frame ones, with some missing. The repertoire holds some 260,000 clones, with about nine tenths as singletons. Material: PBMCs. Source of these receptors: a woman younger than 45 in good health and CMV-seronegative. CDR3s include the opening cysteine and the closing phenylalanine or tryptophan. A D gene is named only where the DNA matches it firmly. Clone size is shown for a subset of rows, as once, few, many or a class of expanded clone.

D gene	clone size	V gene	J gene	CDR3 DNA	CDR3 protein
.	.	TRBV28	TRBJ2-1	TGTGCCAGCAGGGGAAGGGACGGAGGCTCCTACAATGAGCAGTTCTTC	CASRGRDGGSYNEQFF
TRBD2	.	TRBV5-1	TRBJ2-2	TGCGCCAGCACCCCAACGCTAGCGGGCCTGAACACCGGGGAGCTGTTTTTT	CASTPTLAGLNTGELFF
.	once	TRBV5-6	TRBJ1-5	TGTGCCAGCAGCTTGGGGCACTGGGTAGGTCAGCCCCAGCATTTT	CASSLGHWVGQPQHF
.	.	TRBV4-1	TRBJ2-5	TGCGCCAGCAGCCAAGATGGGTTACAAGAGACCCAGTACTTC	CASSQDGLQETQYF
.	.	TRBV4-3	TRBJ2-7	TGCGCCAGCAGCCAAGATCCCCTCGGCCCGGGGAGCTCCTACGAGCAGTACTTC	CASSQDPLGPGSSYEQYF
TRBD1	.	TRBV25-1	TRBJ2-2	TGTGCCAGCAGTTACGGGGACAGGGAGGTCTATTCCGGGGAGCTGTTTTTT	CASSYGDREVYSGELFF
.	.	TRBV15	TRBJ1-4	TGTGCCACCAGCAGAGGGTCTGGGAATGAAAAACTGTTTTTT	CATSRGSGNEKLFF
TRBD1	few	TRBV2	TRBJ2-4	TGTGCCACCGCAGGGGGTTCCTCGGCCAAAAACATTCAGTACTTC	CATAGGSSAKNIQYF
TRBD2	.	TRBV15	TRBJ2-7	TGTGCCACCAGCAGAGTTGTTGGTAGCGGGACCTACGAGCAGTACTTC	CATSRVVGSGTYEQYF
.	.	TRBV25-1	TRBJ1-4	TGTGCCAGCAGTGCCACCGGACGCCCCGAAAAACTGTTTTTT	CASSATGRPEKLFF
TRBD2	.	TRBV11-2	TRBJ2-3	TGTGCCAGCAGAAAACCGGGACTAGCGGCGCGAGATACGCAGTATTTT	CASRKPGLAARDTQYF
.	.	TRBV10-2	TRBJ2-5	TGCGCCAGCAGTGATATTTATGAAGAGACCCAGTACTTC	CASSDIYEETQYF
.	.	TRBV29-1	TRBJ2-1	TGCAGCGTTGTCCTTCCGGATAACAATGAGCAGTTCTTC	CSVVLPDNNEQFF
.	.	TRBV10-2	TRBJ2-1	TGCGCCAGCAGTGAGCGGGGTAGCTCCTACAATGAGCAGTTCTTC	CASSERGSSYNEQFF
.	.	TRBV7-2	TRBJ1-5	TGTGCCAGCAGCTTAGCTCCGGATCAGCCCCAGCATTTT	CASSLAPDQPQHF
.	.	TRBV6-5	TRBJ1-1	TGTGCCAGCAGTTACTCGAAGGAGGGCACTGAAGCTTTCTTT	CASSYSKEGTEAFF
.	.	TRBV29-1	TRBJ2-5	TGCAGCGTTGAAGCGGGGAGCGAGACCCAGTACTTC	CSVEAGSETQYF
TRBD2	.	TRBV4-1	TRBJ2-7	TGCGCCAGCAGCGGACTAGCGGGAGGAGGCGAGCAGTACTTC	CASSGLAGGGEQYF
.	.	TRBV10-3	TRBJ2-7	TGTGCCATCAGTGAGGCGGTCCGTGGCTACGAGCAGTACTTC	CAISEAVRGYEQYF
.	once	TRBV5-1	TRBJ2-7	TGCGCCAGCAGCTTGGTCAGCTCCTACGAGCAGTACTTC	CASSLVSSYEQYF
.	.	TRBV9	TRBJ1-2	TGTGCCAGCAGCGTAGTTTCAGGGGAGTTGTCTGGCTACACCTTC	CASSVVSGELSGYTF
TRBD1	.	TRBV28	TRBJ1-1	TGTGCCAGCAGTTTCTTAGGGGGCTTCGCTCTCGACACTGAAGCTTTCTTT	CASSFLGGFALDTEAFF
.	.	TRBV6-6	TRBJ1-2	TGTGCCAGCAGTCAGACGGCTAACTATGGCTACACCTTC	CASSQTANYGYTF
TRBD2	few	TRBV18	TRBJ2-7	TGTGCCAGCTCAGGAGCGGGAGCCTCCTACGAGCAGTACTTC	CASSGAGASYEQYF
TRBD2	.	TRBV29-1	TRBJ2-7	TGCAGCGCCGGGACTAGCGGATCCTTGTACGAGCAGTACTTC	CSAGTSGSLYEQYF
.	.	TRBV20-1	TRBJ1-1	TGCAGTGCTTGGAGGGGGACTGAAGCTTTCTTT	CSAWRGTEAFF
.	.	TRBV28	TRBJ1-5	TGTGCCAGCCAACGGGGGTATAGCAATCAGCCCCAGCATTTT	CASQRGYSNQPQHF
TRBD2	.	TRBV5-6	TRBJ2-5	TGTGCCAGCAGCTTGCTAGCGGGAGCTGAGACCCAGTACTTC	CASSLLAGAETQYF
.	.	TRBV7-5	TRBJ2-2	TGTGCCAGCAGCCTAAGCGGGGAGCTGTTTTTT	CASSLSGELFF
.	.	TRBV10-3	TRBJ2-7	TGTGCCATCAGTGAGGAGGGCCTGTCGGACGAGCAGTACTTC	CAISEEGLSDEQYF
TRBD2	.	TRBV9	TRBJ2-5	TGTGCCAGCAGCGTAAGCGGGACGCAGCAAGAGACCCAGTACTTC	CASSVSGTQQETQYF
TRBD1	.	TRBV7-9	TRBJ2-1	TGTGCCAGCAGCTTAGTAGGGACAGGGTCCTACAATGAGCAGTTCTTC	CASSLVGTGSYNEQFF
.	.	TRBV29-1	TRBJ1-2	TGCAGCGTCTCAGGGGTGCCTGACTATGGCTACACCTTC	CSVSGVPDYGYTF
.	.	TRBV7-3	TRBJ2-2	TGTGCCAGCAGCCCCGACACCGGGGAGCTGTTTTTT	CASSPDTGELFF
.	.	TRBV6-6	TRBJ2-7	TGTGCCAGCACTTCCCGGGGGTCCTACGAGCAGTACTTC	CASTSRGSYEQYF
TRBD1	.	TRBV7-9	TRBJ2-1	TGTGCCAGCAGCGAGGGGACAGGGAGTTACAATGAGCAGTTCTTC	CASSEGTGSYNEQFF
.	.	TRBV5-1	TRBJ2-2	TGCGCCAGCAGCTTGGTCAGGGTGGGCGCCGGGGAGCTGTTTTTT	CASSLVRVGAGELFF
TRBD1	.	TRBV6-1	TRBJ2-5	TGTGCCAGCAGTGAAGCGCGGACAGGTGGGGAGACCCAGTACTTC	CASSEARTGGETQYF
.	.	TRBV19	TRBJ1-2	TGTGCCAGTAGATGGGGGGACACCGCTAACTATGGCTACACCTTC	CASRWGDTANYGYTF
.	.	TRBV18	TRBJ2-7	TGTGCCAGCTCACCATTGGCGTCCGGGGGAAACTACGAGCAGTACTTC	CASSPLASGGNYEQYF
.	.	TRBV5-4	TRBJ2-3	TGTGCCAGCAGCTTGTACCAGGGTGGAACCACAGATACGCAGTATTTT	CASSLYQGGTTDTQYF
TRBD1	.	TRBV7-8	TRBJ2-7	TGTGCCAGCAGCTTCACCGGGACAGGGAACGAGCAGTACTTC	CASSFTGTGNEQYF
.	.	TRBV5-1	TRBJ2-6	TGCGCCAGCAGCTTTACGGTCGGCTGGGCCAACGTCCTGACTTTC	CASSFTVGWANVLTF
.	.	TRBV5-1	TRBJ2-7	TGCGCCAGCAGCGTCGATTTCTACGAGCAGTACTTC	CASSVDFYEQYF
.	once	TRBV27	TRBJ2-7	TGTGCCAGCAGTCCGGGGACAAGACTCTACGAGCAGTACTTC	CASSPGTRLYEQYF
.	.	TRBV28	TRBJ1-4	TGTGCCAGCAGTTTGGGTCAGGGTGTGGAGTTT	CASSLGQGVEF
.	.	TRBV6-6	TRBJ1-2	TGTGCCAGCAACCTGGCGGGGGGTTTGGATGGCTACACCTTC	CASNLAGGLDGYTF
TRBD1	.	TRBV29-1	TRBJ1-2	TGCAGCGTTGAACGGACAGGACTACGAGGCTACACCTTC	CSVERTGLRGYTF
TRBD2	.	TRBV28	TRBJ2-3	TGTGCCAGCAGTTCACTAGCGGGAGATCGAGATACGCAGTATTTT	CASSSLAGDRDTQYF
TRBD2	.	TRBV5-6	TRBJ2-3	TGTGCCAGCAGCCCGGGACTAGCGGAAAGCACAGATACGCAGTATTTT	CASSPGLAESTDTQYF